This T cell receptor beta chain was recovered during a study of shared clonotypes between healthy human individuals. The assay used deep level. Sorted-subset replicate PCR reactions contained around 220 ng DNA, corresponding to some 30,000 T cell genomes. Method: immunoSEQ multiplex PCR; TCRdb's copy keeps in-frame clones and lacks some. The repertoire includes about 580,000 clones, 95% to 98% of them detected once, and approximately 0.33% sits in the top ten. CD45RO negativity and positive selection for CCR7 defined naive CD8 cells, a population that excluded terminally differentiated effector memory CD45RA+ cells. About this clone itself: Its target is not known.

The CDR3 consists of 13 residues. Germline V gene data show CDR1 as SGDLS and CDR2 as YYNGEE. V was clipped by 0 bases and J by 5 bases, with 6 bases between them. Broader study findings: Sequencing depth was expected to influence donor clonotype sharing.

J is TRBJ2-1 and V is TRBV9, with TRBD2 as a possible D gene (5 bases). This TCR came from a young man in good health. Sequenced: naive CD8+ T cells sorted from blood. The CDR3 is CASSVVGDNEQFF. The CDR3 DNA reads TGTGCCAGCAGCGTAGTGGGAGACAATGAGCAGTTCTTC.